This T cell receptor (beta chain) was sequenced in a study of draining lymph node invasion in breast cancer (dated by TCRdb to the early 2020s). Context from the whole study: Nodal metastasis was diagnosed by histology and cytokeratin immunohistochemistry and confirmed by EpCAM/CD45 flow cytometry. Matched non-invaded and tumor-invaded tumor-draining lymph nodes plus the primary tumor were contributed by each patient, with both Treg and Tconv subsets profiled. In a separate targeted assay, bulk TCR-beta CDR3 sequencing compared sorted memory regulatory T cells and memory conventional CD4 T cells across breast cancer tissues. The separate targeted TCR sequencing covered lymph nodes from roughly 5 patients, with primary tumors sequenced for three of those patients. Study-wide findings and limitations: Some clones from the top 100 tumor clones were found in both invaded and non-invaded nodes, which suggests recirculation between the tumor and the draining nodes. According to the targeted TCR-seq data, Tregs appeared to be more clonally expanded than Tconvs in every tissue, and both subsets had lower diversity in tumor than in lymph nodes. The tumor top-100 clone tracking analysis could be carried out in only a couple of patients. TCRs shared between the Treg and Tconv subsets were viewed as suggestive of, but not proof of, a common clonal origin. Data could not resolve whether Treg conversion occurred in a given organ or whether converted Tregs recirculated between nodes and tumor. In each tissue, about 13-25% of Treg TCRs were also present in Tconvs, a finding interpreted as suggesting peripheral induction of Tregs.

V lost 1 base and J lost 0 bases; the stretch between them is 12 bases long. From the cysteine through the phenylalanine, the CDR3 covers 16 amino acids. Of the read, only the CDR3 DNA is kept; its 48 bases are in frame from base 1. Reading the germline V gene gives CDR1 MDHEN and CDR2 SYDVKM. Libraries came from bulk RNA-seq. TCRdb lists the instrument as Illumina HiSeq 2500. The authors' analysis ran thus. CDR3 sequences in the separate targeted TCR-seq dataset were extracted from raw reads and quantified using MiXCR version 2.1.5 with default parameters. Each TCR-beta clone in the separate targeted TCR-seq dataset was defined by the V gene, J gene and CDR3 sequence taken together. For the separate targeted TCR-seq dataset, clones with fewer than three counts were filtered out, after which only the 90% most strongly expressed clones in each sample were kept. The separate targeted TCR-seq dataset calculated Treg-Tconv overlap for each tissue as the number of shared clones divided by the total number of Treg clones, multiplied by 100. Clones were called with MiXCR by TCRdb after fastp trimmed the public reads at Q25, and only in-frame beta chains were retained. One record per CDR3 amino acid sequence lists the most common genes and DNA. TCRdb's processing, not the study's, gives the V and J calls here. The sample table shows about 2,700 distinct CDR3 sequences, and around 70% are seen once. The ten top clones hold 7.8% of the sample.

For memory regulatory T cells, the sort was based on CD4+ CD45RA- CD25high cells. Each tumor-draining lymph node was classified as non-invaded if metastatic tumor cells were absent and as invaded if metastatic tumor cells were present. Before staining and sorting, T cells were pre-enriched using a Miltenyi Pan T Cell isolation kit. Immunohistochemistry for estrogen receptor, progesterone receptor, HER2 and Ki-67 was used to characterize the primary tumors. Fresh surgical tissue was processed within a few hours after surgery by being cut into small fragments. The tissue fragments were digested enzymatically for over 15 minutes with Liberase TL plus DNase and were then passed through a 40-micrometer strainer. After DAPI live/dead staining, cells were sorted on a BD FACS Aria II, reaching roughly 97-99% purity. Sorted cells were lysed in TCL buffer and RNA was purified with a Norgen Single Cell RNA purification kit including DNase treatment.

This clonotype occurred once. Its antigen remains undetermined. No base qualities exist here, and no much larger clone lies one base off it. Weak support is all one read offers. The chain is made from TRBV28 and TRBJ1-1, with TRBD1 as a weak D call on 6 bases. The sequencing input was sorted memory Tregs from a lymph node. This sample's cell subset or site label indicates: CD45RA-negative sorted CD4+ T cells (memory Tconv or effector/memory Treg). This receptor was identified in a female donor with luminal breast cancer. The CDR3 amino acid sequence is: CASSLSEGQVNTEAFF. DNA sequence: TGTGCCAGCAGTTTATCGGAGGGACAAGTGAACACTGAAGCTTTCTTT.